A selection of T cell receptor beta chains follows, all from one sample in a study of blood T cell repertoires in COVID-19. The assay was immunoSEQ multiplex PCR, and TCRdb's table has in-frame clones only and misses some. The sample holds 130,000 to 150,000 clones, about 85% seen once. Sequencing was performed on peripheral blood. The origin of the receptors is a human donor with acute or convalescent COVID-19. The donor label of this sample is uncertain. Each CDR3 is given with its conserved first and last residue. Rows may omit the clone size; those that give it use once, few, many or a size class.

v_call,clone_size,j_call,cdr3_aa
TRBV24-1,NA,TRBJ2-1,CATSDTGTITNEQFF
TRBV5-1,NA,TRBJ1-1,CASSLGDILSTEAFF
TRBV19,NA,TRBJ2-3,CASRAQGAGTDTQYF
TRBV7-2,NA,TRBJ2-7,CASSLGSGGFSYEQYF
TRBV19,NA,TRBJ1-2,CASSAGTGPLYGYTF
TRBV25-1,NA,TRBJ2-2,CASIPENTGELFF
TRBV7-9,NA,TRBJ2-7,CASSLVRQGPNEQYF
TRBV6-5,NA,TRBJ2-1,CASRRAGGPGNEQFF
TRBV11-2,once,TRBJ2-1,CASNRLLAGNEQFF
TRBV2,NA,TRBJ2-3,CASSEVAGGYTDTQYF
TRBV27,NA,TRBJ2-5,CASRHDPGLAGVGTQYF
TRBV5-8,NA,TRBJ1-1,CASSGGEMNTEAFF
TRBV4-1,NA,TRBJ2-7,CASSQGLANSYEQYF
TRBV7-9,NA,TRBJ1-6,CASSFFIRDNSPLHF
TRBV20-1,few,TRBJ1-5,CSASRGGFASNQPQHF
TRBV18,few,TRBJ1-1,CASSPLQETEAFF
TRBV27,NA,TRBJ2-2,CASLGHLNTGELFF
TRBV5-5,NA,TRBJ1-1,CASSFQGDTEAFF
TRBV18,NA,TRBJ1-2,CASSPGTGDYGYTF
TRBV24-1,NA,TRBJ2-2,CATSGGLAGLNTGELFF
TRBV7-2,NA,TRBJ1-1,CASSLLGQGNTEAFF
TRBV7-2,NA,TRBJ2-7,CASNLRGQFYEQYF
TRBV30,NA,TRBJ1-6,CAWSYPGERSPLHF
TRBV5-1,few,TRBJ1-6,CASSPIGQVNSPLHF
TRBV12-3/TRBV12-4,NA,TRBJ1-5,CASLQGWGQPQHF
TRBV12-3/TRBV12-4,NA,TRBJ1-1,CASSQGWNTEAFF
TRBV7-2,NA,TRBJ2-2,CASSLDSIPGELFF
TRBV30,NA,TRBJ1-6,CAWMAENNSPLHF
TRBV5-1,NA,TRBJ1-1,CASSPRQGMNTEAFF
TRBV19,NA,TRBJ1-4,CASSIRTNEKLFF
TRBV10-3,few,TRBJ1-1,CAISESMGENTEAFF
TRBV12-3/TRBV12-4,few,TRBJ2-2,CASSLRFPGELFF
TRBV7-3,few,TRBJ2-3,CASSSSDTQYF
TRBV5-6,NA,TRBJ2-7,CASSPFWGTGKVEQYF
TRBV11-2,NA,TRBJ1-2,CASSLDNSDSGYTF
TRBV6-2/TRBV6-3,NA,TRBJ1-2,CASSSGGSYGYTF
TRBV5-8,few,TRBJ1-1,CASSLRGQINTEAFF
TRBV2,few,TRBJ1-2,CASARQGPTYGYTF
TRBV3-1/TRBV3-2,once,TRBJ1-5,CASKKSGTGGRSNQPQHF
TRBV29-1,NA,TRBJ1-1,CSVEYSVVSEAFF
TRBV2,NA,TRBJ1-1,CASSVSGGEAFF
TRBV10-3,NA,TRBJ2-3,CAARGSDVTDTQYF
TRBV7-3,NA,TRBJ1-1,CASKRQGGDTEAFF
TRBV29-1,NA,TRBJ1-1,CSVEEATVEAFF
TRBV11-1,NA,TRBJ1-1,CASSLDREAGTEAFF
TRBV30,NA,TRBJ1-5,CAWRVGGNSNQPQHF
TRBV29-1,NA,TRBJ1-2,CSGGDIGPANYGYTF
TRBV2,NA,TRBJ2-1,CASAPGGPSYNEQFF
TRBV4-3,NA,TRBJ1-5,CASSQGTGNQPQHF
TRBV19,NA,TRBJ1-5,CASNGGQVSNQPQHF
TRBV7-6,NA,TRBJ1-4,CASSLEAGQGGEKLFF
TRBV28,NA,TRBJ1-3,CASRKTGPPGNTIYF
TRBV6-4,NA,TRBJ2-1,CASSLGLSSYNEQFF
TRBV28,NA,TRBJ1-5,CASNVPGQGIQPQHF
TRBV27,NA,TRBJ1-6,CASMGTGSGGYSPLHF
TRBV11-2,NA,TRBJ2-3,CASSLEGGRTDTQYF